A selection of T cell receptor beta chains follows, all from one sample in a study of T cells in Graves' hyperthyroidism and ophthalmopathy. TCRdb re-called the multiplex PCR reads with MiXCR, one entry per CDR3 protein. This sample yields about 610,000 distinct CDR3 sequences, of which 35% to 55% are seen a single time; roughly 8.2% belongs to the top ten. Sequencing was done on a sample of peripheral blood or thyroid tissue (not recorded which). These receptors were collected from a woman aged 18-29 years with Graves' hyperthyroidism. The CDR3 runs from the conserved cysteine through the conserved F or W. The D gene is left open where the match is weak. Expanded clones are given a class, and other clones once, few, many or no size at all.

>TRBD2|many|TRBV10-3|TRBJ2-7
TGTGCCATCAGATCCGGGACTAGCGGGGAAGGGTCCTACGAGCAGTACTTC
CAIRSGTSGEGSYEQYF
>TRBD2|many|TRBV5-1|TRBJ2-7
TGCGCCAGCAGCTTGGTCGGGGGGGGTCTAGCGGGCGTCGAGCAGTACTTC
CASSLVGGGLAGVEQYF
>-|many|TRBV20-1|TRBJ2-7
TGCAGTGCTAGCGACCGGGCTAGAACTTCCTACGAGCAGTACTTC
CSASDRARTSYEQYF
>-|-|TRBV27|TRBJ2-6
TGTGCCAGCAGTTCCATCGGGACTTTC
CASSSIGTF
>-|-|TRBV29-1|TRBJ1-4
TGCAGCGGGGGTGGGGGGACGGGTGAAAAACTGTTTTTT
CSGGGGTGEKLFF
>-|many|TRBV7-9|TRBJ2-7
TGTGCCAGCGAGTTTCCTAATTCGGACGAGCAGTACTTC
CASEFPNSDEQYF
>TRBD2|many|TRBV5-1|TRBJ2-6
TGCGCCAGCAACCCGGGAGGACACTCTGGGGCCAACGTCCTGACTTTC
CASNPGGHSGANVLTF
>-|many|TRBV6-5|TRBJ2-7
TGTGCCAGCAGGTCCCCGGGGCCTTGGATCGAGCAGTACTTC
CASRSPGPWIEQYF
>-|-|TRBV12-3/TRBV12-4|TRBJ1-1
TGTGCCAGCAGTGTCACAGGACTGGTAATGAACACTGAAGCTTTCTTT
CASSVTGLVMNTEAFF
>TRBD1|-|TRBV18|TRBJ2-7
TGTGCCAGCTCACCCTACAGGGGAAACTACGAGCAGTACTTC
CASSPYRGNYEQYF
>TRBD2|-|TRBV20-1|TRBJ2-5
TGCAGTGCTAGAGATGAGACTAGCGGGAGGGGGCAAGAGACCCAGTACTTC
CSARDETSGRGQETQYF
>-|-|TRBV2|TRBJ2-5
TGTGCCAGCAGTTACTCGTGGGGGCTCCGGGAGACCCAGTACTTC
CASSYSWGLRETQYF
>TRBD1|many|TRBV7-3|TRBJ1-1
TGTGCCAGCAGCCCAGACAGGGAAGGATCCGGCACTGAAGCTTTCTTT
CASSPDREGSGTEAFF
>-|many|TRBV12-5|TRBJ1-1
TGTGCTAGTGGTTTGGGTCCAGAATCTGTTCCTGAAGCTTTCTTT
CASGLGPESVPEAFF
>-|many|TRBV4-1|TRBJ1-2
TGCGCCAGCAGCCAAGATTGGGGCGGGGCAGGCTACACCTTC
CASSQDWGGAGYTF
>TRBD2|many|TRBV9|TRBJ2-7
TGTGCCAGCAGCGTTTCTAGCGGGAGGGCCTTTTCCTACGAGCAGTACTTC
CASSVSSGRAFSYEQYF
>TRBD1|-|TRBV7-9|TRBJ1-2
TGTGCTGTCCGGACAGGGGGTACAAGGGGCTACACCTTC
CAVRTGGTRGYTF
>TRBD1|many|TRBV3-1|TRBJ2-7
TGTGCCAGCAGCCGGGACAGGGGGTGGGAGCAGTACTTC
CASSRDRGWEQYF
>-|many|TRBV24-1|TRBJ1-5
TGTGCCACCAGCGGACAGTTCAATCAGCCCCAGCATTTT
CATSGQFNQPQHF
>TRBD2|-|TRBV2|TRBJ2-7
TGTGCCATAGGACTAGCGGCCTGGGATGAGCAGTACTTC
CAIGLAAWDEQYF
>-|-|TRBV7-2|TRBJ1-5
TGTGCCAGCAGCTTAGTAGGAGTGACCAATCAGCCCCAGCATTTT
CASSLVGVTNQPQHF
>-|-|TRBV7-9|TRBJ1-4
TGTGCCAGCAGCGTTGCAGGGTCCGTTGAAAAACTGTTTTTT
CASSVAGSVEKLFF
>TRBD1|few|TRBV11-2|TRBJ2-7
TGTGCCAGCAGCTTGGTCGGGACAGGGGTCTACGAGCAGTACTTC
CASSLVGTGVYEQYF
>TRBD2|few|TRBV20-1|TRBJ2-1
TGCAGTGCTAGAGTGTCTAGCGGGAAAGGGCGGTCAGAATTCTTC
CSARVSSGKGRSEFF
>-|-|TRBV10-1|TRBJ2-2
TGCGCCAGCGCAACCGGACGGGGGAAGGTGGACACCGGGGAGCTGTTTTTT
CASATGRGKVDTGELFF
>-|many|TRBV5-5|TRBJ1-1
TGTGCCAGCAGCTTTTTGGAACGGCGTGGCACTGAAGCTTTCTTT
CASSFLERRGTEAFF
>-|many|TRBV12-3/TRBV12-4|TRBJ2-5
TGTGCCAGCAGTCCCCGGGGCAGGGCCGAGACCCAGTACTTC
CASSPRGRAETQYF
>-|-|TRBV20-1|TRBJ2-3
TGCAATGGATGGGACTTGCCAGATACGCAGTATTTT
CNGWDLPDTQYF
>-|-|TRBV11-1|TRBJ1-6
TGTGCCAGCAGCCCCGCCCCACCCCTCCACTTT
CASSPAPPLHF
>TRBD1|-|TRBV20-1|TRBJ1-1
TGCAGTGCTCACAGGGGCATTGACACTGAAGCTTTCTTT
CSAHRGIDTEAFF
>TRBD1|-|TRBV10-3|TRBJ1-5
TGTGCCATCAGTGGAGACGGGACAGGGGTGGATAGCAATCAGCCCCAGCATTTT
CAISGDGTGVDSNQPQHF
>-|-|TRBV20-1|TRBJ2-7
TGCAGTGCCCCGGGAAGACCTGGAGAGCAGTACTTC
CSAPGRPGEQYF
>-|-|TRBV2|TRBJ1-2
TGTGCCAGCAGTGAGACGGCCCTTTGGCTGGCTAACTATGGCTACACCTTC
CASSETALWLANYGYTF
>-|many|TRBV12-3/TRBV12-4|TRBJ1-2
TGTGCCAGCAGTTTAGAGGTCAGGGGCTCGGGAGCCTATGGCTACACCTTC
CASSLEVRGSGAYGYTF
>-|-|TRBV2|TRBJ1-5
TGTGCCAGCAGTTTAATGGGGGATAATCAGCCCCAGCATTTT
CASSLMGDNQPQHF
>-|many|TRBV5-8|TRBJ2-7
TGTGCCAGCAGCCAGCGGGTCGGGGACTACGAGCAGTACTTC
CASSQRVGDYEQYF
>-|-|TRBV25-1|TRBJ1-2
TGTGCCAGCAGATCCGGTTGGGACTTTGGCTACACCTTC
CASRSGWDFGYTF
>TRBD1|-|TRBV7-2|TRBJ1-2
TGTGCCAGCAGCCTCACCCGGACAGGGGACGGCTACACCTTC
CASSLTRTGDGYTF
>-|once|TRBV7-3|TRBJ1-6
TGTGCCAGCAGCCAAGATCCCCGCAATTCACCCCTCCACTTT
CASSQDPRNSPLHF
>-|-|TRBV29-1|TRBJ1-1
TGCAGCGTTGAATATCAAGGACAGAGGGCTTTCTTT
CSVEYQGQRAFF
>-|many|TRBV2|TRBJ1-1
TGTGCCGGACATGGTTTCCTGAACACTGAAGCTTTCTTT
CAGHGFLNTEAFF